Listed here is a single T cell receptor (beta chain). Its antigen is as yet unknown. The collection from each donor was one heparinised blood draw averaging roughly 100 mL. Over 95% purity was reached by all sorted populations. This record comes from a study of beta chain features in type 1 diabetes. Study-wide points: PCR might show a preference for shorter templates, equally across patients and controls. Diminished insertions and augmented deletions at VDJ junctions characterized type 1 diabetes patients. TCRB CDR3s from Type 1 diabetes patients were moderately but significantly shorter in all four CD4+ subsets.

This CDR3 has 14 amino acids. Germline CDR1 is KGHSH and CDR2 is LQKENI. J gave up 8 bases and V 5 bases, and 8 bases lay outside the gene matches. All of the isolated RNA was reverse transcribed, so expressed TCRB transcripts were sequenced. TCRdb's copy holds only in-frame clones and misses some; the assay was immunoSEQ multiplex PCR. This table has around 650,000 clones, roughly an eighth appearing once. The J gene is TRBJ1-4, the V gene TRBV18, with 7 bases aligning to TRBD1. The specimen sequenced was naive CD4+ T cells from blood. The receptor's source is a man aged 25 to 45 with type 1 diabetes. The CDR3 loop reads CASSSDRAGEKLFF. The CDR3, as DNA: TGTGCCAGCTCATCCGACAGGGCAGGCGAAAAACTGTTTTTT.